One sample yielded the 18 T cell receptor beta chains listed below, sequenced in a study of T cell changes during pregnancy in multiple sclerosis (dated by TCRdb to the late 2010s). Libraries were made using the immunoSEQ multiplex PCR assay. The table comes from immuneACCESS by way of TCRdb, which keeps in-frame sequences with V and J called. Part of the clones is missing from these tables; in studies checked, under half for an unresolved V gene and the rest for unknown reasons. This sample holds under 45,000 clones; about 89% were observed only once. Approximately 0.61% of the sample lies in the top ten. The sequencing used CD4+ T cells from peripheral blood mononuclear cells, collected in the first trimester of pregnancy. These receptors originate from a female donor with multiple sclerosis, enrolled in a pregnancy study.

The rearrangement uses TRBV11-3 and TRBJ1-1; possibly TRBD1 for D (5 bases). V was clipped by 4 bases and J by 1 base, with 10 bases between them. CDR1 SGHNT and CDR2 YENEEA come from the germline V gene. This CDR3 is built from 14 residues. The chain's CDR3 is CASSSSGSNTEAFF. The DNA of the CDR3 is TGTGCCAGCAGCTCGTCAGGGTCGAACACTGAAGCTTTCTTT. Using reference TRBV11-3 and TRBJ1-1 for the parts outside the CDR3, the full variable domain is EAGVVQSPRYKIIEKKQPVAFWCNPISGHNTLYWYLQNLGQGPELLIRYENEEAVDDSQLPKDRFSAERLKGVDSTLKIQPAELGDSAVYLCASSSSGSNTEAFFGQGTRLTVV.

J is TRBJ2-7 and V is TRBV19, with D tentatively TRBD2 (6 bases). Deletions cut 3 bases from V and 3 bases from J, with 9 bases between. Germline assignment: CDR1 LNHDA and CDR2 SQIVND (reference sequence). The CDR3 spans 13 residues. The CDR3, as DNA: TGTGCCAGTAGTATGGGACTGAACTACGAGCAGTACTTC. Protein: CASSMGLNYEQYF.

V is TRBV18 and J is TRBJ2-1, with a tentative D call TRBD2 (5 bases). The CDR3 contains 13 residues. V gave up 6 bases and J gave up 13 bases, with 19 bases separating them. CDR1 is KGHSH, CDR2 LQKENI, per germline. The CDR3 sequence is CASSPGVGEAQFF. The CDR3 DNA reads TGTGCCAGCTCCCCCGGGGTCGGTGAAGCCCAGTTCTTC.

The V gene is TRBV4-3, the J gene TRBJ2-2, with D unclear. V lost 2 bases, J lost 6 bases, and 13 bases lay in between. Germline V gene lookup returns CDR1 LGHNA and CDR2 YSLEER. CDR3 length: 15 amino acids. The CDR3 nucleotides read TGCGCCAGCAGCCAAATCACTCGAGCGCCCGGGGAGCTGTTTTTT. Its protein is CASSQITRAPGELFF.

The chain's CDR3 is CASSDEGSSGGKYF. In nucleotides, the CDR3 is TGTGCCAGCAGTGACGAAGGGAGTAGCGGGGGAAAGTACTTC. The chain couples TRBV2 to TRBJ2-5; 9 bases line up with TRBD2. Germline V gives CDR1 SNHLY, CDR2 FYNNEI. V was pared by 3 bases and J by 12 bases, with 11 bases of the junction left unmatched. The CDR3 is 14 amino acids.

The chain employs TRBV18 and TRBJ2-1, with 7 nucleotides matching TRBD2. Germline V lookup: CDR1 KGHSH, CDR2 LQKENI. CDR3 length: 15 residues. The trim removed 1 base at V and 0 bases at J, leaving 0 bases unmatched. The CDR3 DNA is TGTGCCAGCTCACCACGGACTAGCTCCTACAATGAGCAGTTCTTC. It codes for CASSPRTSSYNEQFF.

The chain combines TRBV6-5 with TRBJ2-7; TRBD2 agrees at 7 bases. The CDR3 extends over 13 amino acids. J lost 6 bases, V lost 6 bases, and 8 bases had no gene match. Germline CDR1 reads MNHEY; CDR2 reads SVGAGI. The CDR3 protein is CASRRLAPGEQYF. DNA for the CDR3: TGTGCCAGCAGAAGACTAGCTCCTGGCGAGCAGTACTTC.

The genes are TRBV4-2 and TRBJ2-7, with D maybe TRBD1 (6 bases). CDR1 and CDR2 (germline): LGHNA, YNFKEQ. Trimming left V 1 base short and J 2 bases short, with 12 bases between. This CDR3 has 15 amino acids. Written as DNA, the CDR3 is TGTGCCAGCAGCCAAGTCGTAGGGGGAACCTACGAGCAGTACTTC. Protein sequence: CASSQVVGGTYEQYF.

The chain carries TRBV6-1 and TRBJ2-7; D unclear. The germline gives CDR1 MNHNS, CDR2 SASEGT. The CDR3 length is 14 residues. Between the trimmed V and J ends, which lost 6 bases and 2 bases, there was a span of 14 bases. CDR3 DNA: TGTGCCAGCAGAACTCTCAAAGCCACCTACGAGCAGTACTTC. Its translation: CASRTLKATYEQYF.

This clone was seen a single time. The chain has TRBV5-6 and TRBJ2-5; the D gene is possibly TRBD2 (7 bases). Trimming shortened V by 4 bases and J by 2 bases, and 18 bases separated the two germline ends. The CDR3 extends over 16 amino acids. Looked up from germline, CDR1 is SGHDT and CDR2 is YYEEEE. CDR3 amino acids: CASSRGASARQETQYF. The CDR3 DNA reads TGTGCCAGCAGCCGGGGGGCTAGCGCAAGACAAGAGACCCAGTACTTC.

The chain uses TRBV5-4 and TRBJ1-1; 11 bases agree with TRBD1. Per the germline V gene, CDR1 is SGHNT and CDR2 is YYREEE (reference sequence). The V and J ends lost 4 bases and 5 bases, in that order; junction bases with no gene match: 16. The CDR3 totals 18 residues. The CDR3 protein is CASSPRTGGLVGSTEAFF. The CDR3 nucleotides are TGTGCCAGCAGCCCGAGGACAGGGGGCTTGGTAGGAAGTACTGAAGCTTTCTTT.

The V and J genes are TRBV7-2 and TRBJ2-5; D is unresolved. Trimming cost V 6 bases and J 4 bases, with 9 bases left between them. Looked up from germline, CDR1 is SGHTA and CDR2 is FQGNSA. The CDR3 is made up of 12 amino acids. For the CDR3, the DNA is TGTGCCAGCAGTCGCGAGCGAGAGACCCAGTACTTC. This sequence encodes CASSRERETQYF.

This clone came up once. The V and J genes are TRBV4-3 and TRBJ1-1; 8 nucleotides align to TRBD1. J gave up 0 bases and V 3 bases, and 12 bases lay outside the gene matches. Germline CDR1 and CDR2: LGHNA and YSLEER. The CDR3 has 18 amino acids. CDR3 sequence (DNA): TGCGCCAGCAGCCAGGAAGTATGGGCAGGGGGCATGAACACTGAAGCTTTCTTT. It is translated as CASSQEVWAGGMNTEAFF.

Only a few counts were recorded for this clone. This chain uses TRBV29-1 with TRBJ2-7; tentatively, D is TRBD1 (5 bases). The CDR3 is made up of 14 amino acids. Trimming shortened V by 3 bases and J by 4 bases, and 16 bases separated the two germline ends. The germline CDR1 and CDR2 sequences are SQVTM and ANQGSEA. In nucleotides, the CDR3 is TGCAGCGTTGACAGGCAGGGTCTAGGGTACGAGCAGTACTTC. This encodes CSVDRQGLGYEQYF.

V usage is TRBV7-2 and J usage is TRBJ2-7; 11 bases fit TRBD2. CDR1 is SGHTA and CDR2 is FQGNSA in the germline V gene. The CDR3 totals 18 residues. V was pared by 4 bases and J by 0 bases, with 11 bases of the junction left unmatched. The DNA of the CDR3 is TGTGCCAGCAGCTCCGGACTAGCGGGCATATCAAACTCCTACGAGCAGTACTTC. It specifies CASSSGLAGISNSYEQYF.

The rearrangement joins TRBV7-2 to TRBJ2-3, with TRBD2 identical over 14 bases. Germline lookup yields CDR1 SGHTA and CDR2 FQGNSA. The CDR3 has 17 amino acids. V was clipped by 5 bases and J by 6 bases; unmatched bases: 10. This CDR3 is CASSPRGLAGVGDTQYF. For the CDR3, the DNA is TGTGCCAGCAGCCCTAGGGGACTAGCGGGAGTGGGGGATACGCAGTATTTT.

The count of this clone is one. Other DNA sequences in the same sample also yield this CDR3. The chain couples TRBV7-9 to TRBJ1-2, with D unclear. The CDR3 runs to 12 residues. Trimming took off 5 bases at V and 3 bases at J, with 7 bases between the two ends. Germline CDR1 and CDR2: SEHNR and FQNEAQ (reference sequence). The CDR3 coding sequence is TGTGCCAGCAGCCTAAGCGACTATGGCTACACCTTC. This sequence encodes CASSLSDYGYTF.

V and J are TRBV6-5 and TRBJ1-5, with D possibly matching TRBD1 (5 bases). The CDR3 has 15 amino acids. Per the germline V gene, CDR1 is MNHEY and CDR2 is SVGAGI. V was pared by 7 bases and J by 7 bases, with 20 bases between. Here the CDR3 reads CASTPKGAGGQPQHF. The DNA of the CDR3 is TGTGCCAGCACCCCTAAGGGCGCCGGGGGGCAGCCCCAGCATTTT.